This record looks at one T cell receptor beta chain sequence and its context. This entry belongs to a study of blood T cell repertoires in COVID-19. Only in-frame clones appear in the TCRdb table, and some are missing; sequencing was by immunoSEQ multiplex PCR. The profile shows 150,000 or so clones, approximately 85% of them singletons. Deletions cut 4 bases from V and 8 bases from J, with 8 bases between. Germline V CDR1 and CDR2: WNHNN, SYGVQD (reference sequence). This CDR3 region has 12 residues. V gene TRBV10-1 combines with J gene TRBJ2-2; D is ambiguous. The specimen was peripheral blood. This TCR derives from a woman in her fifties or sixties with COVID-19, enrolled during active disease. The CDR3 loop reads CASSGSGGELFF. The CDR3 nucleotides are TGCGCCAGCAGTGGGAGTGGAGGGGAGCTGTTTTTT.